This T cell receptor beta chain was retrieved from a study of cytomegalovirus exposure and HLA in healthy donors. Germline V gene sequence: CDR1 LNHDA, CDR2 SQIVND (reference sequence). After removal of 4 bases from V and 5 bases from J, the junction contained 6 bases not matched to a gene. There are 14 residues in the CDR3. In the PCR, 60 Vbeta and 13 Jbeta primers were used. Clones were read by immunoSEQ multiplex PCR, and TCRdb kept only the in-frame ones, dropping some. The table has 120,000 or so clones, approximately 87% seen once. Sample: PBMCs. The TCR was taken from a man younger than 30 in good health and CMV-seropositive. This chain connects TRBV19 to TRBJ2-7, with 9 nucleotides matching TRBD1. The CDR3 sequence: CASSRRQGDHEQYF. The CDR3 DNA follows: TGTGCCAGTAGTAGAAGACAGGGGGACCACGAGCAGTACTTC. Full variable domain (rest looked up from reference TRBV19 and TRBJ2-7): DGGITQSPKYLFRKEGQNVTLSCEQNLNHDAMYWYRQDPGQGLRLIYYSQIVNDFQKGDIAEGYSVSREKKESFPLTVTSAQKNPTAFYLCASSRRQGDHEQYFGPGTRLTVT.